This T cell receptor (beta chain) derives from a study of radiotherapy plus CTLA-4 blockade in lung cancer. General study points: With interferon-beta, early dynamics of blood T cell clones were reported to best predict response. Radiotherapy was combined with ipilimumab, and tumor-derived TCR clones then expanded in blood.

Produced via immunoSEQ multiplex PCR; TCRdb's table is partial and in-frame only. Altogether 23,000 or so clones are present, about 71% being singletons, with the ten largest covering 3.2%. The V and J ends lost 4 bases and 2 bases, in that order; junction bases with no gene match: 5. The CDR3 has 14 residues. The germline CDR1 and CDR2 sequences are LNHDA and SQIVND (reference sequence). For this clone: Antigen: not known.

The genes are TRBV19 and TRBJ2-7, with 7 nucleotides matching TRBD1. The TCR comes from a human donor with non-small cell lung cancer whose response to radiotherapy plus ipilimumab could not be evaluated. The sample consisted of peripheral blood, taken from a patient treated with radiotherapy plus ipilimumab. The CDR3 loop is CASSRDDRAYEQYF. In DNA form, the CDR3 reads TGTGCCAGTAGTAGGGATGACAGGGCCTACGAGCAGTACTTC. Combining the CDR3 with reference TRBV19 and TRBJ2-7 gives the whole variable domain DGGITQSPKYLFRKEGQNVTLSCEQNLNHDAMYWYRQDPGQGLRLIYYSQIVNDFQKGDIAEGYSVSREKKESFPLTVTSAQKNPTAFYLCASSRDDRAYEQYFGPGTRLTVT.